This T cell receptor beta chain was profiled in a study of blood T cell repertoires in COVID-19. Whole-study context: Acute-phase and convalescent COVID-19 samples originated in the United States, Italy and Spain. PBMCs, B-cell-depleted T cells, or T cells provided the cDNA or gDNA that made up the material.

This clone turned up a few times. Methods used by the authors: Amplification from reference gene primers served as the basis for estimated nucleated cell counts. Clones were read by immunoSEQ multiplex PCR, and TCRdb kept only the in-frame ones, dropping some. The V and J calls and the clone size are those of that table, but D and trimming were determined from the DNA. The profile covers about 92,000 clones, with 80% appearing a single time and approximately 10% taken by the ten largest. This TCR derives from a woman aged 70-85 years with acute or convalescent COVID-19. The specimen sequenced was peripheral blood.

As DNA, the CDR3 is TGTGCCAGCAGCTTATTTCCCCCGGGACAGGGTTGGAATGAGCAGTTCTTC. Translated: CASSLFPPGQGWNEQFF. The J gene is TRBJ2-1, the V gene TRBV7-8; 9 nucleotides agree with TRBD1. V was pared by 2 bases and J by 7 bases, with 12 bases of the junction left unmatched. Looked up from germline, CDR1 is SGHVS and CDR2 is FQNEAQ. The CDR3 totals 17 residues.